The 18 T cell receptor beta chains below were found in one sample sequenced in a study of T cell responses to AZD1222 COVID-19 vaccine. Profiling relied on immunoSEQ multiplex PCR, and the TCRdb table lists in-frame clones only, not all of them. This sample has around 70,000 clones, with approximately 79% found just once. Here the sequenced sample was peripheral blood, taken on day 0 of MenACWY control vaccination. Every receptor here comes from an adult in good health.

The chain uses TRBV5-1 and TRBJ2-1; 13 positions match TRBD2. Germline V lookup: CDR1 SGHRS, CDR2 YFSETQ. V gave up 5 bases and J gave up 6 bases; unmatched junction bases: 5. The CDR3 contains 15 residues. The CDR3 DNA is TGCGCCAGCAGTTTCGGGACTAGCGGGATCAATGAGCAGTTCTTC. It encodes CASSFGTSGINEQFF.

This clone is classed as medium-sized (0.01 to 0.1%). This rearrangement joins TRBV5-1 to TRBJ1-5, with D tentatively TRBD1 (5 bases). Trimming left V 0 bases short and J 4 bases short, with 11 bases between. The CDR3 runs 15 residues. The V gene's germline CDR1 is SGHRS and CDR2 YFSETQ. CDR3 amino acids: CASSLAGAENQPQHF. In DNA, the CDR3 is TGCGCCAGCAGCTTGGCCGGGGCAGAGAATCAGCCCCAGCATTTT.

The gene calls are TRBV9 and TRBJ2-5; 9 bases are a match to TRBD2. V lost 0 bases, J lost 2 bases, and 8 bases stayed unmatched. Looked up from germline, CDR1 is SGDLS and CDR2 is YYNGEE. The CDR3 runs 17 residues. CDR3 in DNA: TGTGCCAGCAGCGTAGGAGGGCGAGCGGGGGGACAAGAGACCCAGTACTTC. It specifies CASSVGGRAGGQETQYF. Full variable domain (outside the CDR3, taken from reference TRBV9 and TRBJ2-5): DSGVTQTPKHLITATGQRVTLRCSPRSGDLSVYWYQQSLDQGLQFLIQYYNGEERAKGNILERFSAQQFPDLHSELNLSSLELGDSALYFCASSVGGRAGGQETQYFGPGTRLLVL.

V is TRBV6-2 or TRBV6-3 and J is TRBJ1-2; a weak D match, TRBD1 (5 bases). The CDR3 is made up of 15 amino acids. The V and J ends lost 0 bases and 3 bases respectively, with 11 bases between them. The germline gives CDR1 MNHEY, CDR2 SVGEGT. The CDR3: CASSYSPQGDYGYTF. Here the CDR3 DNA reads TGTGCCAGCAGTTACTCCCCTCAAGGGGACTATGGCTACACCTTC.

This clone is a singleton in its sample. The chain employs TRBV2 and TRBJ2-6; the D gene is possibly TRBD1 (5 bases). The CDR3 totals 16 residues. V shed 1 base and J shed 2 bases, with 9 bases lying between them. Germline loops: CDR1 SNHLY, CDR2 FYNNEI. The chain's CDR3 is CASSEEVGAGANVLTF. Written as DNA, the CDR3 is TGTGCCAGCAGTGAAGAAGTAGGGGCTGGGGCCAACGTCCTGACTTTC.

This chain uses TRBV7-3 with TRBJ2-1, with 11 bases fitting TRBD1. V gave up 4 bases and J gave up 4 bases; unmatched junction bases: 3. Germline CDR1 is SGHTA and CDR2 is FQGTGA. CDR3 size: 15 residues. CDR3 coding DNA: TGTGCCAGCAGCTACGGGACAGGGGGGTACAATGAGCAGTTCTTC. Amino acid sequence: CASSYGTGGYNEQFF.

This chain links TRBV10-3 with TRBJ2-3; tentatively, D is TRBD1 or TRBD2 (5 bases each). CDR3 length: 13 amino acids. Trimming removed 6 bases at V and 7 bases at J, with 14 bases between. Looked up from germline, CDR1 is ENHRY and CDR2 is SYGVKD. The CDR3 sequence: CAIRGDPPHTQYF. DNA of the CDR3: TGTGCCATCAGAGGGGACCCCCCCCATACGCAGTATTTT.

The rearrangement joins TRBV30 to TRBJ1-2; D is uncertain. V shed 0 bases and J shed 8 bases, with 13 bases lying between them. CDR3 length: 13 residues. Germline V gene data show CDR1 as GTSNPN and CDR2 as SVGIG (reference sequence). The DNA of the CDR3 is TGTGCCTGGAGTGTACAGACCGCGGGGGGCTACACCTTC. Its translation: CAWSVQTAGGYTF.

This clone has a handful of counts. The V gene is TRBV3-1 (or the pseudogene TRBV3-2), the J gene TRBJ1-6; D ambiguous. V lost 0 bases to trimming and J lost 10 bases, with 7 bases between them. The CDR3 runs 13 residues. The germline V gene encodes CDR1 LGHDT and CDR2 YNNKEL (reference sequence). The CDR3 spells CASSQDNRSPLHF. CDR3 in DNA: TGTGCCAGCAGCCAAGATAACCGCTCACCCCTCCACTTT.

CDR3 region: CASSPSGGDEQFF. The CDR3, as DNA: TGTGCCAGCAGCCCTAGCGGGGGGGATGAGCAGTTCTTC. The chain recombines TRBV3-1 (or the pseudogene TRBV3-2) with TRBJ2-1, with TRBD2 matching over 12 bases. The ends lost 4 bases at V and 8 bases at J; junction bases unmatched: 0. Germline V gene lookup returns CDR1 LGHDT and CDR2 YNNKEL (reference sequence). CDR3 length equals 13 residues.

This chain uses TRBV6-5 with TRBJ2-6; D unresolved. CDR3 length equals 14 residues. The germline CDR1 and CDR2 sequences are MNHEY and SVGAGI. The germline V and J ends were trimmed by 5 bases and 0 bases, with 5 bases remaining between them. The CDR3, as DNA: TGTGCCAGCAGTCGAACCTCTGGGGCCAACGTCCTGACTTTC. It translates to CASSRTSGANVLTF.

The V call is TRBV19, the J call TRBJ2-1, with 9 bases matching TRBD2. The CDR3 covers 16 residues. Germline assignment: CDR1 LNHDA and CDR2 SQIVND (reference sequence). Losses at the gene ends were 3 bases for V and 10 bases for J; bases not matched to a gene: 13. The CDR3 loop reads CASSIGGGGAVREQFF. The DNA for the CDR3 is TGTGCCAGTAGTATCGGTGGCGGGGGGGCCGTAAGGGAGCAGTTCTTC.

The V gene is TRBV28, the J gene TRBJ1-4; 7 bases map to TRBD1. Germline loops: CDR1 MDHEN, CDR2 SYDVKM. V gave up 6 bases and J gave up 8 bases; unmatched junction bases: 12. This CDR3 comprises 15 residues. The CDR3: CASSPPGTAGEKLFF. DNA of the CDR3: TGTGCCAGCAGCCCCCCCGGGACAGCAGGCGAAAAACTGTTTTTT. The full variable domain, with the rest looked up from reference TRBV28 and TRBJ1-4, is DVKVTQSSRYLVKRTGEKVFLECVQDMDHENMFWYRQDPGLGLRLIYFSYDVKMKEKGDIPEGYSVSREKKERFSLILESASTNQTSMYLCASSPPGTAGEKLFFGSGTQLSVL.

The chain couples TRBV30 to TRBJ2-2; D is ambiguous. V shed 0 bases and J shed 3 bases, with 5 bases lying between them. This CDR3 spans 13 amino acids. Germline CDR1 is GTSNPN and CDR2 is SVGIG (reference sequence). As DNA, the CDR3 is TGTGCCTGGAGTGTACGCTACACCGGGGAGCTGTTTTTT. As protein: CAWSVRYTGELFF.

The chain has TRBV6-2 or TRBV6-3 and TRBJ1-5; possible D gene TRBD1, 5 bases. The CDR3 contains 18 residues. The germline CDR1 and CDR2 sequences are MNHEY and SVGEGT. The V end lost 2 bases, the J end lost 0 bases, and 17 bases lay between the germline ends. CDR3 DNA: TGTGCCAGCAGTTACAATCCCAGGGCTGGATTTAGCAATCAGCCCCAGCATTTT. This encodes CASSYNPRAGFSNQPQHF.

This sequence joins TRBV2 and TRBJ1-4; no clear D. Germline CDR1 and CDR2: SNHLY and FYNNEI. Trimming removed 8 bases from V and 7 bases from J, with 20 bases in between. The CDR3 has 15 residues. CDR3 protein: CASYIEDLVGEKLFF. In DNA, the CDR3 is TGTGCCAGCTATATCGAGGATTTGGTGGGTGAAAAACTGTTTTTT.

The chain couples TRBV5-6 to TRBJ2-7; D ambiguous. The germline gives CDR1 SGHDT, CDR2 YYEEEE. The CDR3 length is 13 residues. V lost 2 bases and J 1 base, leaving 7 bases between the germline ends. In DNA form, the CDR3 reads TGTGCCAGCAGCTTAGGGCAGTCCTACGAGCAGTACTTC. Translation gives CASSLGQSYEQYF.

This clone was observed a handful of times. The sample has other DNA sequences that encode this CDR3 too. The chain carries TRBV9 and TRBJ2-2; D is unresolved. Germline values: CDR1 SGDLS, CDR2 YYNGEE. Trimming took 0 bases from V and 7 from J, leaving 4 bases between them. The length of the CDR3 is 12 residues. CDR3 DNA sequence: TGTGCCAGCAGCGTAGTCAACGGGGAGCTGTTTTTT. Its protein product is CASSVVNGELFF.